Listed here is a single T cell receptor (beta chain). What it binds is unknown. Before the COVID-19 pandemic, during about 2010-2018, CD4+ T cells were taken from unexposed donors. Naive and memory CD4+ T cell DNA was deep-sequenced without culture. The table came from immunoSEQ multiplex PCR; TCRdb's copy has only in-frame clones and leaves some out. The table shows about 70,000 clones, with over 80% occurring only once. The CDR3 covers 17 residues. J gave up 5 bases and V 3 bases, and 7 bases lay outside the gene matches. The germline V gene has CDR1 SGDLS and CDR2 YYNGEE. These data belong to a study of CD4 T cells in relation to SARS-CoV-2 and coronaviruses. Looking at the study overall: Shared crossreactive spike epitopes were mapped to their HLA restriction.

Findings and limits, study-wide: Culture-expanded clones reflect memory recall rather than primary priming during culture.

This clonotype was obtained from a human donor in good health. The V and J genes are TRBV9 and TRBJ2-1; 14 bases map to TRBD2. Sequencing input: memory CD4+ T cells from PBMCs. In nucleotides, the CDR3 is TGTGCCAGCAGCGAGGGGACTAGCGGGAGTTCCGACAATGAGCAGTTCTTC. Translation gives CASSEGTSGSSDNEQFF.